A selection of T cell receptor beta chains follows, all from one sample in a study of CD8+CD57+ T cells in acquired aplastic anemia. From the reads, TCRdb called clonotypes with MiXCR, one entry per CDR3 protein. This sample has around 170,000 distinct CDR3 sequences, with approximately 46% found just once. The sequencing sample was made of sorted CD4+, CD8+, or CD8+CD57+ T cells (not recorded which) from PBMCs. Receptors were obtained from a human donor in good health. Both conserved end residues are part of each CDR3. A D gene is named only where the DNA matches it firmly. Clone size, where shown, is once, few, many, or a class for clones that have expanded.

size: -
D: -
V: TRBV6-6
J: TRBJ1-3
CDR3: CASSSMASGNTIYF
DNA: TGTGCCAGCAGTTCGATGGCCTCTGGAAACACCATATATTTT

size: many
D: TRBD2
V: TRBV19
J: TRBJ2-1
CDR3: CATSPEVSGTRNEQFF
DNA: TGTGCCACCTCCCCGGAGGTTAGCGGGACTCGCAATGAGCAGTTCTTC

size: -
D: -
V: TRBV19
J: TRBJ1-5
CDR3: CGSGTGDSNQPQHF
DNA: TGTGGCAGCGGGACGGGGGATAGCAATCAGCCCCAGCATTTT

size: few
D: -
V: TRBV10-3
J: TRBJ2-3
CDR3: CAISLTGTDTQYF
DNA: TGTGCCATCAGCCTAACAGGGACAGATACGCAGTATTTT

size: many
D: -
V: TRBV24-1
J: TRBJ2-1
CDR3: CAVSGPLSYNEQFF
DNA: TGTGCCGTTAGCGGCCCCCTCTCCTACAATGAGCAGTTCTTC

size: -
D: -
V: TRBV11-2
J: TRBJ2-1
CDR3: CASSLVGGPGEQFF
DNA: TGTGCCAGCAGCTTAGTTGGCGGGCCGGGGGAGCAGTTCTTC

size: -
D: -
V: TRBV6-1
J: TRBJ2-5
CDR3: CSSRMLAQETQYF
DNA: TGTTCCAGCAGGATGCTAGCACAAGAGACCCAGTACTTC

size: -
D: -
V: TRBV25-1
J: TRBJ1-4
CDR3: CASSESRQLSEKLCF
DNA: TGTGCCAGCAGTGAATCTCGGCAGTTGAGTGAAAAACTGTGTTTT

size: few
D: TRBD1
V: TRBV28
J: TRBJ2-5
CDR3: CASSTATGGVKTQYF
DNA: TGTGCCAGCAGTACGGCCACAGGGGGAGTTAAGACCCAGTACTTC

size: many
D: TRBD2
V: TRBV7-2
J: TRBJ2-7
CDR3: CASSLGAGGIPYEQYF
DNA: TGTGCCAGCAGCTTAGGAGCGGGAGGAATCCCGTACGAGCAGTACTTC

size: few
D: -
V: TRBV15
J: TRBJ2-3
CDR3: CATSNGQENTDTQYF
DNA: TGTGCCACCAGCAATGGGCAGGAGAACACAGATACGCAGTATTTT

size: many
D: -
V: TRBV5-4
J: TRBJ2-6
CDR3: CASSDGGGSGANVLTF
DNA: TGTGCCAGCAGCGACGGGGGCGGGTCTGGGGCCAACGTCCTGACTTTC

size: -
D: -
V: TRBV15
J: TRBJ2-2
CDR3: CATSRVGSRTGELFF
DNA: TGTGCCACCAGCAGAGTGGGGTCAAGAACCGGGGAGCTGTTTTTT

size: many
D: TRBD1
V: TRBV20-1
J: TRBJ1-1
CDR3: CSATKIQTGYSEAFF
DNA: TGCAGTGCAACCAAGATACAGACAGGGTACTCTGAAGCTTTCTTT

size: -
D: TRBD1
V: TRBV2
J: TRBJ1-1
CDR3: CASSTGGNTEAFF
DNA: TGTGCCAGCAGCACAGGGGGGAACACTGAAGCTTTCTTT

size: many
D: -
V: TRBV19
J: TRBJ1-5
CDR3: CASSSGTTNQPQHF
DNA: TGTGCCAGTAGTTCCGGGACAACAAATCAGCCCCAGCATTTT

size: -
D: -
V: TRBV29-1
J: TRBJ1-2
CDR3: CSATVGSGNTF
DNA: -

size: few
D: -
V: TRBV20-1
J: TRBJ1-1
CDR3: CSAIKDGGNTEAFF
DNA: TGCAGTGCTATCAAGGACGGGGGGAACACTGAAGCTTTCTTT

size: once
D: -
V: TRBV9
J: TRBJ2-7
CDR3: CASSVEGSYEQYF
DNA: TGTGCCAGCAGCGTCGAGGGTTCGTACGAGCAGTACTTC

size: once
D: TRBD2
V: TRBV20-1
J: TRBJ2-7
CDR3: CSARSGNHEQYF
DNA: TGCAGTGCCAGGAGCGGGAACCACGAGCAGTACTTC

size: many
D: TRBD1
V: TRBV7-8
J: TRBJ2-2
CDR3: CASNLRGYTGELFF
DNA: TGTGCCAGCAACCTCAGGGGGTACACCGGGGAGCTGTTTTTT